This record covers a single T cell receptor beta chain. Its target is not known. The entry originates in a study of cytomegalovirus exposure and HLA in healthy donors. Notes on the study in general: In a later analysis, HLA-C alleles had the fewest associated TCRs, DRB1 alleles the most. Only CMV serostatus was available as immune exposure information. What was likely a sequencing artifact was a cluster of highly shared sequence variants.

In the PCR, 60 Vbeta and 13 Jbeta primers were used. Clones were sequenced by immunoSEQ multiplex PCR, and TCRdb holds only the in-frame ones, with some missing. The sample lists about 250,000 clones; more than 75% were seen once. The source material was PBMCs. The TCR sequence derives from a girl under 10 years old in good health and CMV-seronegative.

The CDR3 region has the DNA TGTGCTACTGCCAGGGGGCCCCTATACGAGCAGTACTTC. The encoded protein is CATARGPLYEQYF. This rearrangement joins TRBV12-5 to TRBJ2-7, with TRBD1 matching 8 bases. J lost 4 bases, V lost 10 bases, and 9 bases had no gene match. The CDR3 runs to 13 residues. CDR1 is LGHNT, CDR2 FRNRAP, per germline.